This T cell receptor beta chain was recovered during a study of tumor-infiltrating lymphocytes in primary liver carcinoma. Across the study: In every tissue type, samples returned a similar yield of roughly 3.65 to 8 million productive TCRbeta reads. Regarding the study as a whole: The top-250-clone fraction was significantly higher in tumors than in blood (p = 0.039).

Using a constant-region primer together with ProtoScript II reverse transcriptase, TCR beta cDNA was made from approximately 500 ng of total RNA. ARM-PCR, slightly modified, supplied the TCR beta libraries through three nested multiplex PCR rounds. PCR rounds one and two used TRBV1-TRBV30 forward primers with a C-beta reverse primer for around 11 cycles each. Using its own MiXCR run on the multiplex PCR reads, TCRdb lists one record per CDR3 protein. The table shows tens of thousands of distinct CDR3 sequences, with about 70% occurring only once. This clonotype has a count of ten or more. Its antigen is currently unknown. DNA and RNA were both co-extracted from approximately 20-30 mg of bulk tissue that had not been sorted. Germline CDR1 and CDR2: ENHRY and SYGVKD. Trimming removed 8 bases from V and 7 bases from J, with 12 bases in between. CDR3 length equals 11 residues.

This TCR was sampled from a man aged 35-49 years with primary liver carcinoma and hepatitis B virus infection. What was sequenced was liver tumor tissue from sampling region 4. The subset denotes: tumor region T4, right-lateral pole. V and J are TRBV10-3 and TRBJ2-7; D possibly corresponds to TRBD2 (6 bases). DNA of the CDR3: TGTGCCATCGGGGGAGGACCAGAGCAGTACTTC. This sequence encodes CAIGGGPEQYF.